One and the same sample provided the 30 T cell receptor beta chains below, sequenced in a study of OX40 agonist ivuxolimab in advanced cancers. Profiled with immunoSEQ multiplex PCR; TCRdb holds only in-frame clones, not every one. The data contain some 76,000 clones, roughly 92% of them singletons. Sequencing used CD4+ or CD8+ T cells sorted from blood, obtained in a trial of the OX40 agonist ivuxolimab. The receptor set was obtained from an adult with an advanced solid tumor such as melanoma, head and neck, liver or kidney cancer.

The CDR3 DNA reads as TGTGCCACGGGACAGGGGGCGGGGGAGCAGTACTTC. Its protein is CATGQGAGEQYF. The chain joins TRBV10-3 to TRBJ2-7, with 12 bases lining up with TRBD1. This CDR3 comprises 12 residues. The J segment lost 7 bases and the V segment lost 10 bases, leaving 5 bases of the junction unmatched. Germline CDR1 reads ENHRY; CDR2 reads SYGVKD.

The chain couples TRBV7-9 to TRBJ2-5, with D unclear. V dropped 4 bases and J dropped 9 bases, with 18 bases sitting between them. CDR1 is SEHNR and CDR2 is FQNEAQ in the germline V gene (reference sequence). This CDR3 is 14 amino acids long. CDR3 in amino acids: CASSSGPLQRAQYF. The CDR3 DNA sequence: TGTGCCAGCAGCTCTGGACCGCTCCAACGGGCCCAGTACTTC.

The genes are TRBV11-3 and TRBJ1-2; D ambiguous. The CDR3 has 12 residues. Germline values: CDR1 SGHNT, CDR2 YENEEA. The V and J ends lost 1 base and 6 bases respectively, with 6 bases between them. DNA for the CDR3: TGTGCCAGCAGCTTAGGTGGGGATGGCTACACCTTC. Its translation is CASSLGGDGYTF.

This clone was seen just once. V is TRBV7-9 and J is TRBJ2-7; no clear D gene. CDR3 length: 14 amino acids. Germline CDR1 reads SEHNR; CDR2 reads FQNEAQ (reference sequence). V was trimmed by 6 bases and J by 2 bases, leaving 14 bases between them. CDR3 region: CASRGVADTYEQYF. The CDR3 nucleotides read TGTGCCAGCAGAGGAGTCGCAGATACCTACGAGCAGTACTTC.

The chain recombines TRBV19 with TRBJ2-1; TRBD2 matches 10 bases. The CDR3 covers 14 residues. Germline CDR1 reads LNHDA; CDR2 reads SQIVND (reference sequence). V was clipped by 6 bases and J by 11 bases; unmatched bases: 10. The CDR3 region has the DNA TGTGCCAGTAGCTTAGCGGGGGGCCCAGTTCAGCAGTTCTTC. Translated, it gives CASSLAGGPVQQFF.

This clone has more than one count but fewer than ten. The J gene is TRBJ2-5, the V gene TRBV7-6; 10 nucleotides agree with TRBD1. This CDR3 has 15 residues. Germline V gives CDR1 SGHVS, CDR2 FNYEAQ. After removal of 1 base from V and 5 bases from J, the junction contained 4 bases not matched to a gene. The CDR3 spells CASSLERTGGETQYF. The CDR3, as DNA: TGTGCCAGCAGCTTAGAGCGGACAGGGGGGGAGACCCAGTACTTC.

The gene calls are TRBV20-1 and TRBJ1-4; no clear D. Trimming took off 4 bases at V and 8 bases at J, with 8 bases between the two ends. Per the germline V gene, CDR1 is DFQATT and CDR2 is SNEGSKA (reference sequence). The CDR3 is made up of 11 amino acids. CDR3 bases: TGCAGTGCTACTAGAGGGGAAAAACTGTTTTTT. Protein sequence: CSATRGEKLFF.

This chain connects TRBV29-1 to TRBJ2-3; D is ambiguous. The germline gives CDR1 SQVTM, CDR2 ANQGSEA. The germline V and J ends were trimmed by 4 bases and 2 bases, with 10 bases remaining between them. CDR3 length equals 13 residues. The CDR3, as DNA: TGCAGCGTTGTAAGGGTTATCACAGATACGCAGTATTTT. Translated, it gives CSVVRVITDTQYF.

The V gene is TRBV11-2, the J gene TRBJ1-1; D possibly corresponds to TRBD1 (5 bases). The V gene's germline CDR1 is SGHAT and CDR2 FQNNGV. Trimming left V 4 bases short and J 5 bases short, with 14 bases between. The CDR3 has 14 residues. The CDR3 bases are TGTGCCAGCAGCTACCTCTCAGGGCTGACTGAAGCTTTCTTT. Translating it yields CASSYLSGLTEAFF.

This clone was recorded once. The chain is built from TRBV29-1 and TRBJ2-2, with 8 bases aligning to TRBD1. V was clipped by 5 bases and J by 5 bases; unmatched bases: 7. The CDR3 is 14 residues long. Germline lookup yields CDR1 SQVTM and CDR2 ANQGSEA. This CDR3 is CSVMDRAGTGELFF. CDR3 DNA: TGCAGCGTTATGGACAGGGCTGGAACCGGGGAGCTGTTTTTT.

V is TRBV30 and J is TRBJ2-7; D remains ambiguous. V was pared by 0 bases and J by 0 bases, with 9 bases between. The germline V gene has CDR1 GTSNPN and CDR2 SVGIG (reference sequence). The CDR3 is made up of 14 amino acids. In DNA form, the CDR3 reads TGTGCCTGGAGTGTAGGAAGTATCTCCTACGAGCAGTACTTC. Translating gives CAWSVGSISYEQYF. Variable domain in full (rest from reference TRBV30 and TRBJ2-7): SQTIHQWPATLVQPVGSPLSLECTVEGTSNPNLYWYRQAAGRGLQLLFYSVGIGQISSEVPQNLSASRPQDRQFILSSKKLLLSDSGFYLCAWSVGSISYEQYFGPGTRLTVT.

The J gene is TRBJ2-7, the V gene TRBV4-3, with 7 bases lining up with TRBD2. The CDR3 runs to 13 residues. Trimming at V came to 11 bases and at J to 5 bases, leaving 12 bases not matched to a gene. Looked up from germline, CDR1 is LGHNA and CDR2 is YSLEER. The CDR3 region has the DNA TGCGCCTCCAGCCTAGCGGTATGGAACGAGCAGTACTTC. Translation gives CASSLAVWNEQYF.

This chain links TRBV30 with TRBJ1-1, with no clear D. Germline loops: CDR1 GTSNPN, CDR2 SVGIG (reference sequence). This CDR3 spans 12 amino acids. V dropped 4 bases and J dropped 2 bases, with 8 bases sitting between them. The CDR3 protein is CAWMEVNTEAFF. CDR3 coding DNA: TGTGCCTGGATGGAAGTAAACACTGAAGCTTTCTTT.

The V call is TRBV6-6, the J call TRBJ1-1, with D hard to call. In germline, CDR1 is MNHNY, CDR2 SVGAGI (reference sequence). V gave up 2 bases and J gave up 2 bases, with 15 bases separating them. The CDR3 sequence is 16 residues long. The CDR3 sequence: CASSYSRIPRNTEAFF. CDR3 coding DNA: TGTGCCAGCAGTTACAGTAGGATCCCGAGAAACACTGAAGCTTTCTTT.

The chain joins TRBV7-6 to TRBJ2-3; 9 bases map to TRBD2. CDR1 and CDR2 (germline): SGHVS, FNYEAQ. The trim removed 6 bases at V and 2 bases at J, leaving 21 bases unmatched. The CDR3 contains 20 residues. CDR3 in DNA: TGTGCCAGCAGTCCCACTCACACAACCGCGGGGGGGAAGGTCACAGATACGCAGTATTTT. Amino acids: CASSPTHTTAGGKVTDTQYF.

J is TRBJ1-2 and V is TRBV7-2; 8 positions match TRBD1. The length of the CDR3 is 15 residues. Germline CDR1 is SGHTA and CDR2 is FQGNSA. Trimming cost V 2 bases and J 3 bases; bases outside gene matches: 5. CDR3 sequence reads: CASSLSRTGYYGYTF. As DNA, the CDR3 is TGTGCCAGCAGCTTATCAAGGACAGGGTACTATGGCTACACCTTC.

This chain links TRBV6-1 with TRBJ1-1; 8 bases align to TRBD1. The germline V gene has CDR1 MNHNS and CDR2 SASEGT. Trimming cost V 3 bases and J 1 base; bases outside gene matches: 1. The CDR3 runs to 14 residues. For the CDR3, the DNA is TGTGCCAGCAGTGAGACAGGGGAGAACACTGAAGCTTTCTTT. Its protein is CASSETGENTEAFF.

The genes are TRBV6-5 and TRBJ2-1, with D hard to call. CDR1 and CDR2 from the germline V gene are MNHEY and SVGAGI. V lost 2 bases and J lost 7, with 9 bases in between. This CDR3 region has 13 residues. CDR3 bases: TGTGCCAGCAGTTACAACAGTAAGAATGAGCAGTTCTTC. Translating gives CASSYNSKNEQFF.

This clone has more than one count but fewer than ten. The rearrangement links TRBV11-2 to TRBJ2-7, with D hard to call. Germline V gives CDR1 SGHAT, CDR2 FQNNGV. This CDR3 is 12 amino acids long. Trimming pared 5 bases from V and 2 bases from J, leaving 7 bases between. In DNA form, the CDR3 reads TGTGCCAGCAGCCCCATCCCCTACGAGCAGTACTTC. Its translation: CASSPIPYEQYF.

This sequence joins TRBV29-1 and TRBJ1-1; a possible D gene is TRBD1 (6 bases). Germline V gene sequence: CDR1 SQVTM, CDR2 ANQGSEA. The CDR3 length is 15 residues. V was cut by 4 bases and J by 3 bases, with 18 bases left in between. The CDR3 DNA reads TGCAGCGTTGGCCTCTTCGCAGGGGTGGACACTGAAGCTTTCTTT. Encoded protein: CSVGLFAGVDTEAFF.

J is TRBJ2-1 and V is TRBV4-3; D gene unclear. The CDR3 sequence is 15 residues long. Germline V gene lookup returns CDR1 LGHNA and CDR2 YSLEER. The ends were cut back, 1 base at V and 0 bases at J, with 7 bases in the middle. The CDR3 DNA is TGCGCCAGCAGCCAAGTAGACGACTCCTACAATGAGCAGTTCTTC. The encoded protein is CASSQVDDSYNEQFF.

The CDR3 protein is CASSQPRRTGATDTQYF. The CDR3 coding sequence is TGCGCCAGCAGTCAACCGAGGAGGACAGGGGCCACAGATACGCAGTATTTT. This sequence joins TRBV23-1 and TRBJ2-3, with 9 bases aligning to TRBD1. TRBV23-1 is annotated as an ORF whose role is uncertain. This CDR3 contains 17 residues. J lost 2 bases, V lost 2 bases, and 8 bases had no gene match.

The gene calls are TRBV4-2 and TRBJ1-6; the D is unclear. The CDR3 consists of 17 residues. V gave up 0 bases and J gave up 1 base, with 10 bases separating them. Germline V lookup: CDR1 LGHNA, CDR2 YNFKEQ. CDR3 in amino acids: CASSQDPSLSYNSPLHF. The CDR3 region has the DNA TGTGCCAGCAGCCAAGATCCCAGCCTATCCTATAATTCACCCCTCCACTTT.

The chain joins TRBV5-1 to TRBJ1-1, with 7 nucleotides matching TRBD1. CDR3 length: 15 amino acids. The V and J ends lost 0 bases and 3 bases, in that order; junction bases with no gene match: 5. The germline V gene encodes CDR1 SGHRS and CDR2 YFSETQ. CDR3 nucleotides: TGCGCCAGCAGCTTGGCAGGCAGGGGGGACACTGAAGCTTTCTTT. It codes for CASSLAGRGDTEAFF.

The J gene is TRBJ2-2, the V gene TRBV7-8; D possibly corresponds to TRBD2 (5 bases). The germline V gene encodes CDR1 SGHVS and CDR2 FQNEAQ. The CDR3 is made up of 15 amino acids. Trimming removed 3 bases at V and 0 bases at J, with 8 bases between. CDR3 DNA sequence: TGTGCCAGCAGCTTCGGGGTCGCGAACACCGGGGAGCTGTTTTTT. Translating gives CASSFGVANTGELFF.

In nucleotides, the CDR3 is TGTGCCAGCAGCTTCGGGACAGGGGATGGCTACACCTTC. Amino acid sequence: CASSFGTGDGYTF. This chain connects TRBV11-2 to TRBJ1-2; 10 nucleotides agree with TRBD1. V gave up 3 bases and J gave up 6 bases; unmatched junction bases: 1. CDR3 length: 13 residues. Germline CDR1 is SGHAT and CDR2 is FQNNGV.

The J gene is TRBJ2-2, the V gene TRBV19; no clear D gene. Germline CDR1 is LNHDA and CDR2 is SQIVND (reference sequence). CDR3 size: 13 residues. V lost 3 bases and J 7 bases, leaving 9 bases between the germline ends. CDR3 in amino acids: CASSMASGGELFF. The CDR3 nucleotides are TGTGCCAGTAGTATGGCTTCTGGCGGGGAGCTGTTTTTT.

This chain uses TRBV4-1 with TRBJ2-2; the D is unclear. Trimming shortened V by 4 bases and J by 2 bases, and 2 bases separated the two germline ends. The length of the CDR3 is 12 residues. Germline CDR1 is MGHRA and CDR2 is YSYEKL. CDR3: CASSLNTGELFF. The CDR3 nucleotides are TGCGCCAGCAGCCTCAACACCGGGGAGCTGTTTTTT.

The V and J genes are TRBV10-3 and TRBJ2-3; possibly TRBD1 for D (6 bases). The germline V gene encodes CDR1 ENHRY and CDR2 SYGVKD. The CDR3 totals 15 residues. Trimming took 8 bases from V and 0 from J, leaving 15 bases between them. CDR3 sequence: CAIQSGVISTDTQYF. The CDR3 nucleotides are TGTGCCATCCAATCAGGGGTTATAAGCACAGATACGCAGTATTTT.

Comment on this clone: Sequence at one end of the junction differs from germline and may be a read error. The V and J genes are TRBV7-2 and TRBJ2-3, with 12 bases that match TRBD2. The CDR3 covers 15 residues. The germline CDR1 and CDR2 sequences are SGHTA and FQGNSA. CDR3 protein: CASSLAGGATDTQYF. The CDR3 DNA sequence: TGTGCCAGCAGCCTAGCGGGGGGGGCCACAGATACGCAGTATTTT. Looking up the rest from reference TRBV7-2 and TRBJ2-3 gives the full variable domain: GAGVSQSPSNKVTEKGKDVELRCDPISGHTALYWYRQSLGQGLEFLIYFQGNSAPDKSGLPSDRFSAERTGGSVSTLTIQRTQQEDSAVYLCASSLAGGATDTQYFGPGTRLTVL.